This T cell receptor (beta chain) was observed in a study of T cell responses to AZD1222 COVID-19 vaccine. Findings and limits, study-wide: Spike-wide coverage was observed for vaccine-associated CD4 TCRs, with dominant responses at 160-218 and 743-854. Close to half of spike-specific TCRs reportedly recognize unmutated variant regions. Only a handful of AZD1222 recipients, more than 5 in all, had baseline seropositivity.

Remarks on this clone: The antigen remains unidentified.

Unmatched junction bases numbered 6, after V lost 3 bases and J lost 4 bases. The CDR3 covers 16 residues. Looked up from germline, CDR1 is KGHDR and CDR2 is SFDVKD. TCRdb's copy holds only in-frame clones and misses some; the assay was immunoSEQ multiplex PCR. The sample shows approximately 91,000 clones, around nine tenths of them seen only once. Specimen: peripheral blood, collected on day 0 of AZD1222 vaccination. The TCR comes from an adult in good health. The genes are TRBV24-1 and TRBJ2-2; 8 nucleotides agree with TRBD1. DNA of the CDR3: TGTGCCACCAGTGATGGACAGGGAGACTCCACCGGGGAGCTGTTTTTT. Its translation is CATSDGQGDSTGELFF.